The source of this T cell receptor (beta chain) is a study of blood T cell repertoires in COVID-19. Some clones are missing from TCRdb's copy, which holds only in-frame ones; the method was immunoSEQ multiplex PCR. The sample yields about 250,000 clones, about four fifths seen once. This clone was found many times. Sequencing input: peripheral blood. This TCR derives from a man between 35 and 55 years old with active or convalescent COVID-19.

Here the CDR3 reads CASARTAGTNEQFF. CDR3 coding DNA: TGTGCCAGCGCGCGGACGGCGGGGACTAATGAGCAGTTCTTC. The rearrangement links TRBV7-9 to TRBJ2-1; tentative D call: TRBD2 (6 bases). The V gene lost 8 bases and the J gene lost 7 bases, with 18 bases spanning the gap. The CDR3 is 14 amino acids. Germline-derived CDR1 and CDR2 are SEHNR and FQNEAQ (reference sequence). The full variable domain, in which reference TRBV7-9 and TRBJ2-1 provide the parts outside the CDR3, is DTGVSQNPRHKITKRGQNVTFRCDPISEHNRLYWYRQTLGQGPEFLTYFQNEAQLEKSRLLSDRFSAERPKGSFSTLEIQRTEQGDSAMYLCASARTAGTNEQFFGPGTRLTVL.